This TCR beta chain was found in a study of post-analysis software for immune sequencing data. Whole-study context: Recorded subtypes: relapsing-remitting, secondary progressive, progressive-relapsing; some patients unannotated. General observations from the study: TRBV5-6, TRBV5-1 and TRBV20-1 were among roughly 5 TRBV segments more frequent in patients than controls. Among multiple sclerosis patients, normalized Chao1 diversity was significantly below that of controls.

About this clonotype itself: Its antigen is unidentified.

The length of the CDR3 is 14 residues. The germline V gene has CDR1 GTSNPN and CDR2 SVGIG (reference sequence). Tagging with unique molecular identifiers was a feature of the TCR beta cDNA libraries. Yield was roughly 0.5 million cDNA molecules from around 0.96 to 9.9 million T cells. Via MiXCR, TCRdb re-called the PCR reads, giving one row per CDR3 protein. Among 600,000 to 700,000 distinct CDR3 sequences, approximately 60% were seen once, and the ten largest hold roughly 12%. The gene calls are TRBV30 and TRBJ2-4; maybe TRBD2 (5 bases). With the DNA end fitting TRBJ2-7 better, the J assignment may be wrong. The specimen was blood. The clonotype was recovered from a girl aged 2-10 years with multiple sclerosis. For the CDR3, the DNA is TGTGCCTGGAGTGTGCGGTCCAGGAGGTACGAGCAGTACTTC. Translated: CAWSVRSRRYEQYF.